This T cell receptor (beta chain) derives from a study of blood T cell repertoires in COVID-19. Looking at the study overall: Some COVID-19 samples were acute and others convalescent; all came from the United States, Italy and Spain.

V lost 6 bases and J lost 3, with 21 bases in between. CDR3 length equals 16 residues. CDR1 is SGHDT and CDR2 is YYEEEE in the germline V gene. TCRdb keeps only in-frame clones here, not all; method: immunoSEQ multiplex PCR. This sample has around 50,000 clones, with about 82% found just once. This clonotype originated in a woman of 80 years or more with acute or convalescent COVID-19. The rearrangement joins TRBV5-6 to TRBJ1-2, with a weak D call TRBD1 (5 bases). Input material: peripheral blood. The chain's CDR3 is CASNQLGGATDYGYTF. The CDR3 DNA sequence: TGTGCCAGCAACCAGCTTGGTGGGGCGACGGACTATGGCTACACCTTC.